This T cell receptor (beta chain) is from a study of T cell changes during pregnancy in multiple sclerosis. From germline, CDR1 is LNHDA and CDR2 SQIVND (reference sequence). This CDR3 spans 16 amino acids. V lost 5 bases and J lost 3; bases outside the gene matches: 10. Method: immunoSEQ multiplex PCR; TCRdb's copy keeps in-frame clones and lacks some. Among around 71,000 clones listed, approximately 90% were seen once. The source of this sequence is a female donor with multiple sclerosis, enrolled in a pregnancy study. This sample comprised peripheral blood, obtained after pregnancy. This chain links TRBV19 with TRBJ2-3; 8 nucleotides match TRBD2. The CDR3 sequence: CASSLTAGEGTDTQYF. The CDR3 DNA follows: TGTGCCAGTAGTCTTACAGCGGGAGAGGGGACAGATACGCAGTATTTT.